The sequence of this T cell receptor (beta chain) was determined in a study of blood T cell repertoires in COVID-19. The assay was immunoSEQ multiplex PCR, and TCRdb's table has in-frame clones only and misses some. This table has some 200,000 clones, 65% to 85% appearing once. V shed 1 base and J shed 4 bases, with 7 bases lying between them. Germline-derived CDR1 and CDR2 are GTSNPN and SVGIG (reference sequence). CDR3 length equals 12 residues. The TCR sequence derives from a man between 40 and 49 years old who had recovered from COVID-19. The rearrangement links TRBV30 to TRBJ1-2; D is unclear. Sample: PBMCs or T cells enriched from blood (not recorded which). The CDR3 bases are TGTGCCTGGAGTGGAGGGATCTATGGCTACACCTTC. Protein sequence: CAWSGGIYGYTF.